The 9 T cell receptor beta chains below come from one sample, sequenced in a study of technical replicates of blood from a few donors. Profiling relied on immunoSEQ multiplex PCR, and the TCRdb table lists in-frame clones only, not all of them. Of about 75,000 clones in the sample, 91% were seen once. Sequenced: T cells isolated from PBMCs. Receptors were obtained from a human donor in good health. Some clones in this sample may be carry-over from other donors' samples.

The chain is built from TRBV5-1 and TRBJ2-3; 11 nucleotides align to TRBD2. Trimming took 5 bases from V and 3 from J; bases not matched to a gene: 2. The CDR3 is made up of 14 amino acids. Germline CDR1 is SGHRS and CDR2 is YFSETQ. CDR3 sequence: CASRLAGATDTQYF. The DNA for the CDR3 is TGCGCCAGCAGACTAGCGGGAGCAACAGATACGCAGTATTTT.

J is TRBJ1-2 and V is TRBV7-9; TRBD1 matches at 11 bases. The CDR3 sequence is 16 residues long. The germline CDR1 and CDR2 sequences are SEHNR and FQNEAQ (reference sequence). The V gene end was trimmed by 5 bases and the J gene end by 3 bases; junction bases not matched to a gene: 8. CDR3 nucleotides: TGTGCCAGCAGCCCTGGGACAGGGGGTATGGACTATGGCTACACCTTC. The encoded protein is CASSPGTGGMDYGYTF.

V is TRBV19 and J is TRBJ1-2; the D gene is possibly TRBD1 (5 bases). The CDR3 sequence is 14 residues long. CDR1 and CDR2 (germline): LNHDA, SQIVND (reference sequence). The V end lost 7 bases, the J end lost 4 bases, and 16 bases lay between the germline ends. CDR3 nucleotide sequence: TGTGCCAGTAATAATCCCGGGCAGGGCTATGGCTACACCTTC. Translated: CASNNPGQGYGYTF.

The rearrangement joins TRBV27 to TRBJ2-1, with D perhaps matching TRBD2 (6 bases). CDR3 length: 16 residues. Germline values: CDR1 MNHEY, CDR2 SMNVEV (reference sequence). V shed 5 bases and J shed 5 bases, with 19 bases lying between them. CDR3 in amino acids: CASSTIYSGSDNEQFF. CDR3 coding DNA: TGTGCCAGCAGTACTATATATAGCGGTTCGGACAATGAGCAGTTCTTC.

V is TRBV14 and J is TRBJ1-4, with a possible D match to TRBD1 (5 bases). The CDR3 loop spans 14 amino acids. Per germline, CDR1 SGHDN and CDR2 FVKESK. Trimming took off 4 bases at V and 8 bases at J, with 14 bases between the two ends. CDR3 protein: CASSRLAGLEKLFF. The CDR3 DNA sequence: TGTGCCAGCAGCCGCCTGGCAGGGTTAGAAAAACTGTTTTTT.

About this clone itself: The junction differs from germline at one of its ends, possibly a read error. The chain employs TRBV5-8 and TRBJ1-1; D gene uncertain. The CDR3 has 12 residues. Germline V gene lookup returns CDR1 SGHTS and CDR2 YDEGEE. The CDR3 DNA is TGTGTCAGCAGCTTCCGAGACACTGAAGCTTTCTTT. Protein sequence: CVSSFRDTEAFF.

This clone was observed a single time. This chain connects TRBV7-2 to TRBJ2-5, with D unclear. This CDR3 has 12 residues. Trimming took off 4 bases at V and 5 bases at J, with 8 bases between the two ends. Germline-derived CDR1 and CDR2 are SGHTA and FQGNSA. CDR3 residues: CASSSRWETQYF. The DNA for the CDR3 is TGTGCCAGCAGCTCCCGGTGGGAGACCCAGTACTTC.

This chain joins TRBV18 and TRBJ1-1; TRBD1 matches at 7 bases. Germline assignment: CDR1 KGHSH and CDR2 LQKENI. This CDR3 has 15 amino acids. Trimming cost V 1 base and J 1 base; bases outside gene matches: 3. The DNA of the CDR3 is TGTGCCAGCTCACCACAGGGGACAGCGAACACTGAAGCTTTCTTT. This encodes CASSPQGTANTEAFF.

This clone was recorded once. The rearrangement joins TRBV6-5 to TRBJ2-5; unclear D gene. CDR1 is MNHEY and CDR2 is SVGAGI in the germline V gene. The CDR3 spans 15 residues. V gave up 2 bases and J gave up 1 base, with 11 bases separating them. The CDR3 is CASSYQTPGQETQYF. CDR3 nucleotide sequence: TGTGCCAGCAGTTACCAAACCCCGGGCCAAGAGACCCAGTACTTC.